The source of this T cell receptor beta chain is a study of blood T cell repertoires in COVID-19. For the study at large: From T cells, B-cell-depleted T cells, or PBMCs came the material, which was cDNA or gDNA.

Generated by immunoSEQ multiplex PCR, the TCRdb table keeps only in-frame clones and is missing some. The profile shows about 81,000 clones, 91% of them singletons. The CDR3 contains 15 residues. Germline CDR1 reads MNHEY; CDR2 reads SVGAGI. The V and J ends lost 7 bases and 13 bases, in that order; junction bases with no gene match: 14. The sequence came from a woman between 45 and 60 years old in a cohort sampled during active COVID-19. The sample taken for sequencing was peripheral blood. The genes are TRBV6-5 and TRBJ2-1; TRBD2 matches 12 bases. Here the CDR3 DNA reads TGTGCCAGCACCTACGGGGCTAGCGGGGGGGCCAAACAGTTCTTC. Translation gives CASTYGASGGAKQFF.